Shown below are 5 T cell receptor beta chains from a single sample sequenced in a study of OX40 agonist ivuxolimab in advanced cancers. Libraries were built with the immunoSEQ multiplex PCR assay. The table was pulled from immuneACCESS by TCRdb, which kept in-frame rearrangements only. Such tables lose some clones; where checked, under half of the loss comes from unresolved V genes, and the rest has no known cause. The sample table shows under 70,000 clones, and 80% to 90% are seen once. The top ten constitute roughly 1.5% of the sample. Sequenced material: CD4+ or CD8+ T cells sorted from blood, taken in a trial of the OX40 agonist ivuxolimab. These receptors were taken from an adult with an advanced solid tumor such as melanoma, head and neck, liver or kidney cancer.

The chain recombines TRBV2 with TRBJ2-7; TRBD1 is a possible D gene (5 bases). The CDR3 has 11 amino acids. Germline V gene data show CDR1 as SNHLY and CDR2 as FYNNEI. V lost 5 bases to trimming and J lost 6 bases, with 8 bases between them. This chain's CDR3 is CASSWTSEQYF. The CDR3 bases are TGTGCCAGCAGTTGGACATCCGAGCAGTACTTC.

The V and J genes are TRBV5-1 and TRBJ2-5, with 9 bases fitting TRBD1. Losses at the gene ends were 4 bases for V and 9 bases for J; bases not matched to a gene: 7. The germline CDR1 and CDR2 sequences are SGHRS and YFSETQ. The CDR3 has 13 residues. As DNA, the CDR3 is TGCGCCAGCAGCGAGGGACAGGGTGGGTCCCAGTACTTC. It codes for CASSEGQGGSQYF.

This clone was counted only a few times. V gene TRBV2 combines with J gene TRBJ1-5; D is perhaps TRBD1 (6 bases). This CDR3 has 13 residues. Germline V gives CDR1 SNHLY, CDR2 FYNNEI. Deletions cut 6 bases from V and 3 bases from J, with 9 bases between. CDR3: CASRGQINQPQHF. The CDR3 coding sequence is TGTGCCAGCAGAGGACAGATCAATCAGCCCCAGCATTTT.

The CDR3 loop is CASSPRGTNEKLFF. DNA for the CDR3: TGTGCCAGCAGCCCTAGGGGAACTAATGAAAAACTGTTTTTT. V and J are TRBV11-2 and TRBJ1-4, with a weak D call TRBD1 (5 bases). The CDR3 runs 14 residues. CDR1 and CDR2 (germline): SGHAT, FQNNGV. Trimming shortened V by 5 bases and J by 1 base, and 8 bases separated the two germline ends.

The J gene is TRBJ2-2, the V gene TRBV19, with a possible D match to TRBD1 (6 bases). The length of the CDR3 is 14 residues. Trimming took off 4 bases at V and 4 bases at J, with 10 bases between the two ends. Germline V gives CDR1 LNHDA, CDR2 SQIVND (reference sequence). The CDR3: CASSNTGSTGELFF. The CDR3, as DNA: TGTGCCAGTAGTAACACAGGGTCCACCGGGGAGCTGTTTTTT.